The 7 T cell receptor beta chains below come from one sample, sequenced in a study of blood T cell repertoires in COVID-19. TCRdb keeps only in-frame clones here, not all; method: immunoSEQ multiplex PCR. This table holds 150,000 or so clones, just over 90% found once. The sample comprised peripheral blood. The receptors here all came from a man in his late teens or twenties with acute or convalescent COVID-19.

This chain connects TRBV19 to TRBJ2-3; TRBD1 aligns across 11 bases. Germline V lookup: CDR1 LNHDA, CDR2 SQIVND (reference sequence). Losses at the gene ends were 4 bases for V and 4 bases for J; bases not matched to a gene: 4. This CDR3 has 15 amino acids. The CDR3 DNA follows: TGTGCCAGTAGTAAACGGACAGGGGGCGCAGATACGCAGTATTTT. Its translation is CASSKRTGGADTQYF.

V and J are TRBV25-1 and TRBJ2-6; a weak D match, TRBD1 (5 bases). This CDR3 has 17 amino acids. The germline gives CDR1 MGHDK, CDR2 SYGVNS. The V end was cut by 6 bases, the J end by 0 bases, with 15 bases between. CDR3: CASSPSRAPSGANVLTF. CDR3 bases: TGTGCCAGCAGCCCCAGCAGGGCCCCCTCTGGGGCCAACGTCCTGACTTTC.

The chain combines TRBV6-5 with TRBJ1-2, with D tentatively TRBD1 (5 bases). Per germline, CDR1 MNHEY and CDR2 SVGAGI. V was trimmed by 10 bases and J by 4 bases, leaving 10 bases between them. The CDR3 has 11 amino acids. The CDR3 loop is CATQDGYGYTF. The CDR3 DNA is TGTGCCACACAGGATGGCTATGGCTACACCTTC.

The chain is built from TRBV19 and TRBJ1-2; 9 positions agree with TRBD1. The V gene end was trimmed by 7 bases and the J gene end by 3 bases; junction bases not matched to a gene: 6. The CDR3 totals 14 residues. The germline V gene encodes CDR1 LNHDA and CDR2 SQIVND (reference sequence). The CDR3 reads CASKTGGIDYGYTF. The CDR3 nucleotides are TGTGCCAGTAAAACAGGGGGCATCGACTATGGCTACACCTTC.

DNA for the CDR3: TGTGCCAGCAGCGTAATTTGGTCGGCCGGGGAGCTGTTTTTT. Protein sequence: CASSVIWSAGELFF. The chain combines TRBV9 with TRBJ2-2, with D uncertain. Germline CDR1 and CDR2: SGDLS and YYNGEE. CDR3 size: 14 residues. V lost 1 base to trimming and J lost 6 bases, with 10 bases between them.

The chain joins TRBV3-1 (or the pseudogene TRBV3-2) to TRBJ1-1; tentatively, D is TRBD1 (5 bases). Germline V gives CDR1 LGHDT, CDR2 YNNKEL (reference sequence). Trimming shortened V by 8 bases and J by 7 bases, and 11 bases separated the two germline ends. CDR3 length: 11 amino acids. The CDR3 sequence is CASGTTVEAFF. CDR3 sequence (DNA): TGTGCCAGCGGTACGACAGTTGAAGCTTTCTTT.

This chain joins TRBV3-1 (or the pseudogene TRBV3-2) and TRBJ1-2; weak D call: TRBD1 (6 bases). The CDR3 length is 15 residues. Looked up from germline, CDR1 is LGHDT and CDR2 is YNNKEL (reference sequence). V lost 4 bases and J 6 bases, leaving 18 bases between the germline ends. The CDR3 DNA reads as TGTGCCAGCAGCCTCGATGGAATGACAGGCCATGGCTACACCTTC. This encodes CASSLDGMTGHGYTF.